These 5 T cell receptor beta chains originate from one sample sequenced in a study of Graves' ophthalmopathy and Graves' hyperthyroidism. Amplifying from RNA transcripts, the study obtained TCR beta CDR3 regions. First-round RT-PCR relied on HTBI primers, and a second-round multiplex PCR came next. Each CDR3 protein gets one entry after TCRdb re-called the multiplex PCR reads with MiXCR. The top ten clones hold around 10% of a sample with about 1.2 million distinct CDR3 sequences, around a third of them seen once. The sample comprised peripheral blood or thyroid tissue (not recorded which). The source of these receptors is an adult man with Graves' hyperthyroidism.

This clonotype was seen at least ten times. The J gene is TRBJ2-7, the V gene TRBV20-1; 12 positions agree with TRBD2. With 7 bases clipped from V and 11 bases from J, the junction kept 6 bases outside the gene matches. Per germline, CDR1 DFQATT and CDR2 SNEGSKA (reference sequence). The CDR3 extends over 11 amino acids. The chain's CDR3 is CSGTSGVGEYF. Written as DNA, the CDR3 is TGCAGTGGGACTAGCGGGGTAGGAGAGTACTTC.

This clonotype has only one observation. The chain has TRBV7-9 and TRBJ1-1; no definite D call. Trimming left V 5 bases short and J 4 bases short, with 20 bases between. This CDR3 contains 16 residues. Germline V gene sequence: CDR1 SEHNR, CDR2 FQNEAQ (reference sequence). For the CDR3, the DNA is TGTGCCAGCAGCCAACCCCTCCGGACTCGGGCCACTGAAGCTTTCTTT. Its translation: CASSQPLRTRATEAFF.

As regards this clonotype: An end of the junction does not agree with germline; a read error may underlie this. The chain has TRBV7-8 and TRBJ2-2; D possibly corresponds to TRBD2 (6 bases). Germline V gene lookup returns CDR1 SGHVS and CDR2 FQNEAQ. The CDR3 has 18 residues. The CDR3 region is CVSSDPPGGVGNTGELFF. DNA of the CDR3: TGTGTCAGCAGTGACCCCCCCGGGGGAGTCGGGAACACCGGGGAGCTGTTTTTT.

Concerning this clonotype: Germline is not matched at one junction end, which may reflect a read error. The chain recombines TRBV7-3 with TRBJ2-7, with 8 bases lining up with TRBD1. The length of the CDR3 is 15 residues. Germline CDR1 reads SGHTA; CDR2 reads FQGTGA. The CDR3 loop is CASSQTTGTGYEQYF. The DNA for the CDR3 is TGCGCCAGCAGCCAAACCACAGGGACAGGCTACGAGCAGTACTTC.

This clonotype was counted only a few times. This rearrangement joins TRBV19 to TRBJ2-5; 10 bases match TRBD1. The J segment lost 1 base and the V segment lost 4 bases, leaving 6 bases of the junction unmatched. The germline CDR1 and CDR2 sequences are LNHDA and SQIVND (reference sequence). The CDR3 covers 16 residues. Here the CDR3 reads CASSTPGTGVQETQYF. CDR3 nucleotide sequence: TGTGCCAGTAGTACTCCCGGGACAGGGGTCCAAGAGACCCAGTACTTC.